This T cell receptor beta chain is from a study of a mutant IDH1 vaccine in newly diagnosed glioma. Study-wide background: Of treated patients, 62.5% were men and about 38% women, averaging roughly 40 years.

Points on this clone: Its antigen is undetermined.

Profiled with immunoSEQ multiplex PCR; TCRdb holds only in-frame clones, not every one. The data hold more than 55,000 clones, with about 81% observed a single time. Specified time point: week 23, last vaccination. What each vaccine dose contained was 300 ug of mutant IDH1 20-mer peptide, accompanied by topical imiquimod. This CDR3 region has 16 residues. V dropped 1 base and J dropped 0 bases, with 9 bases sitting between them. CDR1 and CDR2 from the germline V gene are MGHRA and YSYEKL. This TCR came from a woman between 40 and 55 years old with glioma. Some clones in this sample may be carry-over from other donors' samples. The chain uses TRBV4-1 and TRBJ1-4; D not resolved. Sequencing used PBMCs, obtained from a glioma patient whose treatment included an IDH1 peptide vaccine. CDR3 residues: CASSQAPTATNEKLFF. DNA for the CDR3: TGCGCCAGCAGCCAAGCCCCGACTGCAACTAATGAAAAACTGTTTTTT.